Each of the 20 T cell receptor beta chains below was sequenced from the same sample in a study of blood T cell repertoires in COVID-19 (dated by TCRdb to about 2020). The receptor library was made with the immunoSEQ multiplex PCR assay. This is the immuneACCESS table as TCRdb keeps it, with only in-frame sequences that have V and J called. A part of the clones is gone; compared with another copy, unresolved V genes explain less than half, and the rest is unexplained. Here the sample has approximately 70,000 clones; around 87% occur a single time. The leading ten clones occupy around 3.9% of the sample. Material for sequencing was peripheral blood. All receptors come from a man in his 70s with active COVID-19.

The chain couples TRBV6-5 to TRBJ1-1, with D possibly being TRBD1 (6 bases). This CDR3 is built from 12 residues. The germline V and J ends were trimmed by 7 bases and 5 bases, with 11 bases remaining between them. Per germline, CDR1 MNHEY and CDR2 SVGAGI. The CDR3 DNA reads as TGTGCCAGCACAGGGGTTGGGACTGAAGCTTTCTTT. Its protein is CASTGVGTEAFF.

The chain recombines TRBV27 with TRBJ1-4; no firm D call. Trimming removed 6 bases at V and 8 bases at J, with 16 bases between. This CDR3 has 14 residues. From germline, CDR1 is MNHEY and CDR2 SMNVEV (reference sequence). The CDR3 protein is CASRPHGPGEKLFF. As DNA, the CDR3 is TGTGCCAGCAGGCCGCACGGCCCAGGAGAAAAACTGTTTTTT.

The chain is built from TRBV20-1 and TRBJ1-6; D is unresolved. The CDR3 length is 13 residues. V lost 3 bases to trimming and J lost 7 bases, with 10 bases between them. In germline, CDR1 is DFQATT, CDR2 SNEGSKA (reference sequence). For the CDR3, the DNA is TGCAGTGCTAGTGACGGTTCAAATTCACCCCTCCACTTT. This sequence encodes CSASDGSNSPLHF.

The V and J genes are TRBV10-2 and TRBJ2-2; D might be TRBD2 (6 bases). The CDR3 length is 15 residues. Per the germline V gene, CDR1 is WSHSY and CDR2 is SAAADI. V lost 0 bases and J lost 2, with 7 bases in between. Here the CDR3 reads CASSESGGNTGELFF. The CDR3 DNA reads TGCGCCAGCAGTGAGTCGGGGGGAAACACCGGGGAGCTGTTTTTT.

The chain joins TRBV11-2 to TRBJ1-1; 7 positions match TRBD1. The CDR3 loop spans 14 amino acids. CDR1 is SGHAT, CDR2 FQNNGV, per germline. With V trimmed by 3 bases and J by 3 bases, 4 bases remained unmatched. CDR3 in amino acids: CASSFAGGYTEAFF. In DNA, the CDR3 is TGTGCCAGCAGCTTCGCAGGGGGGTACACTGAAGCTTTCTTT.

The chain is built from TRBV19 and TRBJ1-1; a weak D match, TRBD1 (6 bases). Trimming stripped 6 bases from V and 2 bases from J, with 16 bases between. The V gene's germline CDR1 is LNHDA and CDR2 SQIVND (reference sequence). CDR3 size: 15 residues. The CDR3 nucleotides read TGTGCCAGTAGCTCCCCGGGGGGGGCAAACACTGAAGCTTTCTTT. Residues: CASSSPGGANTEAFF.

This clone was recorded once. One end of the junction does not line up with germline, which may come from a read error. The rearrangement links TRBV28 to TRBJ1-6; D is possibly TRBD1 (6 bases). The V gene's germline CDR1 is MDHEN and CDR2 SYDVKM. CDR3 length: 15 residues. The chain's CDR3 is CASCFGGGGYSPLHF. CDR3 bases: TGTGCCAGCTGTTTCGGCGGGGGCGGGTATTCACCCCTCCACTTT.

This clone came up a few times. The rearrangement joins TRBV28 to TRBJ1-1; D not certain. Looked up from germline, CDR1 is MDHEN and CDR2 is SYDVKM. CDR3 length: 13 residues. V lost 8 bases, J lost 3 bases, and 13 bases lay in between. In DNA, the CDR3 is TGTGCCAGCTGGCCGGGGTGGGACACTGAAGCTTTCTTT. Its translation is CASWPGWDTEAFF.

The chain is built from TRBV5-5 and TRBJ2-7; the D is unclear. Germline loops: CDR1 SGHKS, CDR2 YYEKEE (reference sequence). The CDR3 has 15 amino acids. Trimming took off 5 bases at V and 0 bases at J, with 15 bases between the two ends. The CDR3 sequence is CASSPALGRSYEQYF. CDR3 sequence (DNA): TGTGCCAGCAGTCCCGCCCTGGGCCGCTCCTACGAGCAGTACTTC.

The chain recombines TRBV24-1 with TRBJ2-1; D gene ambiguous. The CDR3 spans 14 residues. Trimming took 5 bases from V and 8 from J, leaving 15 bases between them. From germline, CDR1 is KGHDR and CDR2 SFDVKD. CDR3 loop: CATSVRHTPHEQFF. CDR3 sequence (DNA): TGTGCCACCAGTGTGCGGCACACCCCCCATGAGCAGTTCTTC.

The rearrangement joins TRBV30 to TRBJ1-1; D might be TRBD1 (5 bases). The CDR3 runs 15 residues. V was clipped by 2 bases and J by 7 bases, with 20 bases between them. CDR1 and CDR2 from the germline V gene are GTSNPN and SVGIG (reference sequence). CDR3 sequence reads: CAWSPSDTMGLEAFF. The CDR3 region has the DNA TGTGCCTGGAGTCCCTCGGACACAATGGGGCTTGAAGCTTTCTTT. Combining the CDR3 with reference TRBV30 and TRBJ1-1 gives the whole variable domain SQTIHQWPATLVQPVGSPLSLECTVEGTSNPNLYWYRQAAGRGLQLLFYSVGIGQISSEVPQNLSASRPQDRQFILSSKKLLLSDSGFYLCAWSPSDTMGLEAFFGQGTRLTVV.

The chain is built from TRBV25-1 and TRBJ1-4; D gene ambiguous. Trimming took 7 bases from V and 0 from J, leaving 12 bases between them. Germline values: CDR1 MGHDK, CDR2 SYGVNS. The length of the CDR3 is 15 residues. The CDR3 here is CASTPRGTTNEKLFF. CDR3 sequence (DNA): TGTGCCAGCACTCCCCGCGGCACAACTAATGAAAAACTGTTTTTT.

This clone was recorded only once. The CDR3 reads CASSQKTIQETQYF. CDR3 nucleotides: TGTGCCAGCAGCCAGAAGACTATCCAAGAGACCCAGTACTTC. V gene TRBV14 combines with J gene TRBJ2-5; tentative D call: TRBD2 (5 bases). Deletions cut 3 bases from V and 1 base from J, with 9 bases between. Germline V CDR1 and CDR2: SGHDN, FVKESK. The CDR3 has 14 amino acids.

This chain links TRBV6-2 or TRBV6-3 with TRBJ2-3; D ambiguous. This CDR3 region has 12 residues. Trimming removed 5 bases at V and 6 bases at J, with 9 bases between. Germline V gene lookup returns CDR1 MNHEY and CDR2 SVGEGT. The CDR3 loop reads CASSPGTDTQYF. CDR3 coding DNA: TGTGCCAGCAGTCCGGGTACCGATACGCAGTATTTT.

This chain joins TRBV7-2 and TRBJ2-7, with 10 bases fitting TRBD2. This CDR3 is 15 amino acids long. Trimming at V came to 2 bases and at J to 6 bases, leaving 7 bases not matched to a gene. CDR1 SGHTA and CDR2 FQGNSA come from the germline V gene. CDR3 in DNA: TGTGCCAGCAGCTTAAGAGCGGGAGGGCTTCTCGAGCAGTACTTC. Translating gives CASSLRAGGLLEQYF.

The V gene is TRBV3-1 (or the pseudogene TRBV3-2), the J gene TRBJ2-1; D is ambiguous. Trimming left V 4 bases short and J 2 bases short, with 12 bases between. The CDR3 extends over 15 amino acids. The germline V gene encodes CDR1 LGHDT and CDR2 YNNKEL (reference sequence). CDR3 protein: CASSRADQAYNEQFF. CDR3 sequence (DNA): TGTGCCAGCAGCCGGGCAGACCAAGCCTACAATGAGCAGTTCTTC.

J is TRBJ2-7 and V is TRBV19; D uncertain. Germline assignment: CDR1 LNHDA and CDR2 SQIVND (reference sequence). The length of the CDR3 is 13 residues. The V and J ends lost 5 bases and 2 bases respectively, with 10 bases between them. The DNA of the CDR3 is TGTGCCAGTAGTGGGCTCCCAACCTACGAGCAGTACTTC. Protein: CASSGLPTYEQYF. The whole variable domain, filled in from reference TRBV19 and TRBJ2-7, reads DGGITQSPKYLFRKEGQNVTLSCEQNLNHDAMYWYRQDPGQGLRLIYYSQIVNDFQKGDIAEGYSVSREKKESFPLTVTSAQKNPTAFYLCASSGLPTYEQYFGPGTRLTVT.

The genes are TRBV11-3 and TRBJ2-5, with D tentatively TRBD2 (5 bases). This CDR3 region has 14 residues. Germline lookup yields CDR1 SGHNT and CDR2 YENEEA. The V and J ends lost 5 bases and 5 bases respectively, with 15 bases between them. The CDR3 DNA is TGTGCCAGCAGCGCCCAGCGGAGAGGGGAGACCCAGTACTTC. It is translated as CASSAQRRGETQYF.

V usage is TRBV13 and J usage is TRBJ2-7, with D maybe TRBD2 (6 bases). The V end lost 5 bases, the J end lost 4 bases, and 18 bases lay between the germline ends. This CDR3 is 15 amino acids long. Per the germline V gene, CDR1 is PRHDT and CDR2 is FYEKMQ (reference sequence). DNA of the CDR3: TGTGCCAGCAGCCCCCAGGGCGGGGCTGGGTACGAGCAGTACTTC. Translating it yields CASSPQGGAGYEQYF.

V and J are TRBV28 and TRBJ2-3; D may be TRBD1 (5 bases). CDR1 and CDR2 from the germline V gene are MDHEN and SYDVKM. The CDR3 is 13 residues long. Trimming cost V 7 bases and J 2 bases, with 10 bases left between them. The CDR3: CASNTRATDTQYF. In DNA form, the CDR3 reads TGTGCCAGCAACACCAGGGCCACAGATACGCAGTATTTT.